Each of the 8 T cell receptor beta chains below was sequenced from the same sample in a study of Graves' ophthalmopathy and Graves' hyperthyroidism. RNA served as the template for amplifying TCR beta CDR3 regions. HTBI-primed first-round RT-PCR preceded second-round multiplex PCR. TCRdb reprocessed the multiplex PCR reads with MiXCR, giving one entry per CDR3 protein. The table includes over 450,000 distinct CDR3 sequences, 13% to 15% detected once. The sample was blood. The receptors derive from a woman in her 30s with Graves' ophthalmopathy.

The CDR3 nucleotides read TGTGCCACGAGTTTGCGGGTGAACACTGAAGCTTTCTTT. Translated: CATSLRVNTEAFF. J is TRBJ1-1 and V is TRBV12-3 or TRBV12-4; D unresolved. V was shortened by 10 bases and J by 0 bases, with 12 bases between the two germline ends. This CDR3 has 13 amino acids.

This clonotype has at least ten counts. The chain recombines TRBV28 with TRBJ2-7; 10 positions agree with TRBD1. Germline assignment: CDR1 MDHEN and CDR2 SYDVKM. This CDR3 has 14 amino acids. Trimming took 6 bases from V and 2 from J; bases not matched to a gene: 4. The CDR3 DNA sequence: TGTGCCAGCAGGGGACAGGGGTCCACCTACGAGCAGTACTTC. Translated: CASRGQGSTYEQYF.

This clonotype occurred many times. The gene calls are TRBV6-1 and TRBJ2-2, with D possibly being TRBD1 (6 bases). The V end was cut by 6 bases, the J end by 0 bases, with 11 bases between. Germline V CDR1 and CDR2: MNHNS, SASEGT. CDR3 size: 15 residues. The CDR3, as DNA: TGTGCCAGCAGCTGGACAGCCCCGAACACCGGGGAGCTGTTTTTT. Its protein is CASSWTAPNTGELFF.

This clonotype was counted at least ten times. The CDR3 DNA reads as TGTGCCAGCAGCGCCCCGTTCACTGGGGCCAACGTCCTGACTTTC. It translates to CASSAPFTGANVLTF. V usage is TRBV11-1 and J usage is TRBJ2-6; no definite D call. V gave up 5 bases and J gave up 2 bases, with 10 bases separating them. The germline gives CDR1 SGHAT, CDR2 FQDESV (reference sequence). The CDR3 extends over 15 amino acids.

A few counts support this clonotype. The chain uses TRBV11-2 and TRBJ2-3; D ambiguous. Between the trimmed V and J ends, which lost 3 bases and 2 bases, there was a span of 18 bases. This CDR3 has 17 residues. Germline loops: CDR1 SGHAT, CDR2 FQNNGV. CDR3 nucleotide sequence: TGTGCCAGCAGCTTGCCCCTTAGGGCCCCCTCCACAGATACGCAGTATTTT. Its translation: CASSLPLRAPSTDTQYF.

The table lists this clonotype with many counts. V gene TRBV20-1 combines with J gene TRBJ2-2; 7 positions match TRBD1. The germline gives CDR1 DFQATT, CDR2 SNEGSKA (reference sequence). The CDR3 totals 14 residues. With V trimmed by 5 bases and J by 4 bases, 7 bases remained unmatched. This CDR3 is CSAGDSGGTGELFF. In DNA, the CDR3 is TGCAGTGCTGGGGACAGTGGGGGCACCGGGGAGCTGTTTTTT.

The CDR3 is CASSQDPKQGWYEQYF. The CDR3 DNA reads TGTGCCAGCAGCCAAGATCCCAAACAGGGTTGGTACGAGCAGTACTTC. The chain links TRBV3-1 to TRBJ2-7; possibly TRBD1 for D (6 bases). Germline CDR1 LGHDT, CDR2 YNNKEL (reference sequence). V lost 0 bases, J lost 4 bases, and 16 bases lay in between. CDR3 size: 16 residues.

The table lists this clonotype with many counts. The chain couples TRBV27 to TRBJ2-7; 8 bases line up with TRBD1. The CDR3 is 14 residues long. The V and J ends lost 5 bases and 3 bases, in that order; junction bases with no gene match: 6. Germline V gene sequence: CDR1 MNHEY, CDR2 SMNVEV (reference sequence). The CDR3 sequence is CASSGGQALYEQYF. The CDR3 DNA sequence: TGTGCCAGCAGTGGGGGACAGGCCCTCTACGAGCAGTACTTC.